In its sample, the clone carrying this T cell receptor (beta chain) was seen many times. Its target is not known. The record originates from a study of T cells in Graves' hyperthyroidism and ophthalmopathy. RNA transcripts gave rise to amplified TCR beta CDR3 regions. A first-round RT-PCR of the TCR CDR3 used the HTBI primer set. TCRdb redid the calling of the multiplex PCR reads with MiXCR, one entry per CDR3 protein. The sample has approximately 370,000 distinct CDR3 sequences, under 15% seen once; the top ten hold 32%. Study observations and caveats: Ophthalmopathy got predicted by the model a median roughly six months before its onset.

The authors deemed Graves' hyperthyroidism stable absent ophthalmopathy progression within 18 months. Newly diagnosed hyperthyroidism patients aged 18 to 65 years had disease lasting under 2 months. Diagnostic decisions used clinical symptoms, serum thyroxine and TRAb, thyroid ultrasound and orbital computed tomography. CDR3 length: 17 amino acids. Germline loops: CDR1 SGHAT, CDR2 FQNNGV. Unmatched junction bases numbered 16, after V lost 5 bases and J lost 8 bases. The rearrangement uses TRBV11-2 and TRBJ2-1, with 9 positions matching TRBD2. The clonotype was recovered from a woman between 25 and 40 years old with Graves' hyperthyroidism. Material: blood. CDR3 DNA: TGTGCCAGCAGCCGATCGAATTTGCGGGAGGGCTTAGATGAGCAGTTCTTC. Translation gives CASSRSNLREGLDEQFF.